The 16 T cell receptor beta chains presented below share a single source sample, sequenced in a study of CD8 T cells in Susac syndrome. RNA, at about 0.45 to 1 ug, was reverse transcribed with random hexamers. TCRdb analysed the immunoSEQ multiplex PCR reads with MiXCR anew, one entry per CDR3 protein. The table includes roughly 140,000 distinct CDR3 sequences, approximately 93% detected once. The specimen sequenced was CD8+ T cells from PBMCs. The receptors shown here come from a human donor with multiple sclerosis.

V usage is TRBV27 and J usage is TRBJ2-7, with D possibly being TRBD1 or TRBD2 (5 bases each). The V end lost 4 bases, the J end lost 5 bases, and 18 bases lay between the germline ends. CDR3 length: 15 residues. CDR1 and CDR2 from the germline V gene are MNHEY and SMNVEV (reference sequence). The CDR3: CASSSWGSLLDEQYF. The CDR3 nucleotides are TGTGCCAGCAGTTCCTGGGGGAGCCTCCTAGACGAGCAGTACTTC.

This clonotype occurred once. This sequence joins TRBV7-9 and TRBJ2-1; D ambiguous. Germline CDR1 reads SEHNR; CDR2 reads FQNEAQ (reference sequence). The CDR3 totals 15 residues. Trimming took off 6 bases at V and 0 bases at J, with 12 bases between the two ends. The CDR3 is CASRSARSSYNEQFF. The CDR3 coding sequence is TGTGCCAGCAGATCGGCAAGGAGCTCCTACAATGAGCAGTTCTTC.

The chain couples TRBV29-1 to TRBJ1-2; D is unresolved. Germline CDR1 and CDR2: SQVTM and ANQGSEA. V lost 6 bases and J 3 bases, leaving 14 bases between the germline ends. There are 13 residues in the CDR3. CDR3 DNA: TGCAGCGTCCGACCCCCGGTAGACTATGGCTACACCTTC. Protein product: CSVRPPVDYGYTF.

V and J are TRBV11-2 and TRBJ2-2; no clear D gene. Germline lookup yields CDR1 SGHAT and CDR2 FQNNGV. V was clipped by 4 bases and J by 9 bases, with 6 bases between them. This CDR3 comprises 11 residues. CDR3 region: CASSWGWELFF. CDR3 coding DNA: TGTGCCAGCAGCTGGGGATGGGAGCTGTTTTTT.

The chain carries TRBV29-1 and TRBJ1-2, with no clear D. V dropped 7 bases and J dropped 2 bases, with 8 bases sitting between them. The CDR3 length is 11 residues. The germline gives CDR1 SQVTM, CDR2 ANQGSEA. CDR3 loop: CSASGNYGYTF. CDR3 in DNA: TGCAGCGCATCGGGGAACTATGGCTACACCTTC.

The chain carries TRBV20-1 and TRBJ1-1; D unclear. The V and J ends lost 2 bases and 6 bases respectively, with 10 bases between them. This CDR3 region has 12 residues. Germline V gives CDR1 DFQATT, CDR2 SNEGSKA (reference sequence). The CDR3 region is CSARPLGAEAFF. In DNA, the CDR3 is TGCAGTGCTAGACCGCTCGGGGCTGAAGCTTTCTTT.

The V gene is TRBV2, the J gene TRBJ1-2; D perhaps matches TRBD1 (6 bases). From germline, CDR1 is SNHLY and CDR2 FYNNEI. The CDR3 sequence is 13 residues long. Trimming took off 3 bases at V and 7 bases at J, with 12 bases between the two ends. Here the CDR3 DNA reads TGTGCCAGCAGTGATTGGGGGCAGGGTGGCTACACCTTC. It codes for CASSDWGQGGYTF.

This clonotype appeared once. The chain combines TRBV6-6 with TRBJ1-1; 7 nucleotides agree with TRBD1. The CDR3 runs 16 residues. The junction had 6 bases not matched to a gene; V was cut back by 2 bases and J by 0 bases. Per germline, CDR1 MNHNY and CDR2 SVGAGI (reference sequence). In nucleotides, the CDR3 is TGTGCCAGCAGTTACACGTTGGGACAGCTGAACACTGAAGCTTTCTTT. Protein product: CASSYTLGQLNTEAFF.

The chain is built from TRBV4-1 and TRBJ1-2, with a weak D call TRBD1 (5 bases). V shed 0 bases and J shed 2 bases, with 7 bases lying between them. Germline V gene data show CDR1 as MGHRA and CDR2 as YSYEKL. The CDR3 extends over 14 amino acids. The CDR3 protein is CASSQERGNYGYTF. DNA of the CDR3: TGCGCCAGCAGCCAAGAAAGGGGAAACTATGGCTACACCTTC.

The J gene is TRBJ2-5, the V gene TRBV6-1; 7 nucleotides match TRBD1. There are 13 residues in the CDR3. CDR1 and CDR2 (germline): MNHNS, SASEGT. The ends lost 5 bases at V and 1 base at J; junction bases unmatched: 1. The CDR3 protein is CASSQGVQETQYF. The CDR3 region has the DNA TGTGCCAGCAGTCAGGGGGTCCAAGAGACCCAGTACTTC.

The chain joins TRBV5-6 to TRBJ2-7; no clear D gene. The V gene lost 4 bases and the J gene lost 1 base, with 12 bases spanning the gap. The length of the CDR3 is 14 residues. CDR1 is SGHDT and CDR2 is YYEEEE in the germline V gene. This CDR3 is CASSAAEQSYEQYF. The CDR3 coding sequence is TGTGCCAGCAGCGCGGCCGAACAGTCCTACGAGCAGTACTTC.

This chain joins TRBV5-6 and TRBJ2-3; weak D call: TRBD1 (5 bases). The CDR3 is 14 residues long. Trimming stripped 0 bases from V and 3 bases from J, with 8 bases between. Germline CDR1 reads SGHDT; CDR2 reads YYEEEE. This chain's CDR3 is CASSLVRATDTQYF. The CDR3 bases are TGTGCCAGCAGCTTGGTCAGGGCAACAGATACGCAGTATTTT.

The genes are TRBV20-1 and TRBJ1-1; TRBD1 agrees at 11 bases. The CDR3 spans 15 residues. Per the germline V gene, CDR1 is DFQATT and CDR2 is SNEGSKA (reference sequence). After removal of 2 bases from V and 0 bases from J, the junction contained 2 bases not matched to a gene. CDR3 coding DNA: TGCAGTGCTAGAAGGACAGGGGGCATGAACACTGAAGCTTTCTTT. Encoded protein: CSARRTGGMNTEAFF.

The chain carries TRBV27 and TRBJ2-3, with 7 nucleotides matching TRBD1. V gave up 7 bases and J gave up 5 bases; unmatched junction bases: 12. Germline V gene sequence: CDR1 MNHEY, CDR2 SMNVEV (reference sequence). CDR3 size: 15 residues. CDR3 sequence: CASTLRPGGVDTQYF. CDR3 nucleotide sequence: TGTGCCAGCACCCTGCGGCCAGGGGGAGTAGATACGCAGTATTTT.

V gene TRBV30 combines with J gene TRBJ2-2, with a possible D match to TRBD2 (5 bases). Germline V gene data show CDR1 as GTSNPN and CDR2 as SVGIG (reference sequence). CDR3 length equals 13 residues. CDR3 sequence (DNA): TGTGCGGGCAGTCTCGGGGTCACCGGGGAGCTGTTTTTT. As protein: CAGSLGVTGELFF. The whole variable domain, remainder taken from reference TRBV30 and TRBJ2-2, is SQTIHQWPATLVQPVGSPLSLECTVEGTSNPNLYWYRQAAGRGLQLLFYSVGIGQISSEVPQNLSASRPQDRQFILSSKKLLLSDSGFYLCAGSLGVTGELFFGEGSRLTVL.

The rearrangement links TRBV5-4 to TRBJ1-2; D unclear. Trimming removed 10 bases from V and 8 bases from J, with 21 bases in between. Germline CDR1 SGHNT, CDR2 YYREEE (reference sequence). CDR3 size: 13 residues. In DNA form, the CDR3 reads TGTGCCGTTTCGAAGAGGGCAGCTGAGGGCTACACCTTC. Translating it yields CAVSKRAAEGYTF. Full variable domain (missing parts from reference TRBV5-4 and TRBJ1-2): ETGVTQSPTHLIKTRGQQVTLRCSSQSGHNTVSWYQQALGQGPQFIFQYYREEENGRGNFPPRFSGLQFPNYSSELNVNALELDDSALYLCAVSKRAAEGYTFGSGTRLTVV.